The 20 T cell receptor beta chains listed next were all sequenced from one sample in a study of blood T cell repertoires in COVID-19. Clones were sequenced by immunoSEQ multiplex PCR, and TCRdb holds only the in-frame ones, with some missing. The table includes about 200,000 clones, around nine tenths detected once. The sample taken for sequencing was peripheral blood. These receptors all stem from a man aged 45-65 years with COVID-19, enrolled during active disease.

This rearrangement joins TRBV19 to TRBJ2-1; possible D gene TRBD2, 6 bases. Deletions cut 7 bases from V and 0 bases from J, with 19 bases between. There are 17 residues in the CDR3. CDR1 LNHDA and CDR2 SQIVND come from the germline V gene (reference sequence). The CDR3 protein is CASTISAGYDSYNEQFF. As DNA, the CDR3 is TGTGCCAGTACCATCTCCGCGGGGTACGACTCCTACAATGAGCAGTTCTTC.

The chain couples TRBV6-5 to TRBJ2-7; 10 bases line up with TRBD1. Germline V lookup: CDR1 MNHEY, CDR2 SVGAGI. V was clipped by 6 bases and J by 3 bases; unmatched bases: 5. CDR3 size: 14 residues. CDR3 region: CASRPGQGFYEQYF. The CDR3 DNA reads TGTGCCAGCAGGCCGGGACAGGGGTTCTACGAGCAGTACTTC.

The chain is built from TRBV10-3 and TRBJ2-5, with D hard to call. Trimming removed 2 bases from V and 5 bases from J, with 15 bases in between. Germline loops: CDR1 ENHRY, CDR2 SYGVKD. CDR3 length equals 15 residues. Here the CDR3 DNA reads TGTGCCATCAGTGAGGTGATTAGCTTGAGGGAGACCCAGTACTTC. This encodes CAISEVISLRETQYF.

The V gene is TRBV19, the J gene TRBJ2-1; 14 nucleotides match TRBD2. Germline V gene sequence: CDR1 LNHDA, CDR2 SQIVND (reference sequence). The CDR3 covers 19 residues. Trimming removed 5 bases from V and 0 bases from J; junction bases left unmatched: 9. CDR3 region: CASSPPPGTSGSSYNEQFF. The CDR3 region has the DNA TGTGCCAGTAGTCCCCCCCCCGGGACTAGCGGGAGCTCCTACAATGAGCAGTTCTTC.

The V and J genes are TRBV19 and TRBJ2-2, with TRBD2 identical over 9 bases. Germline CDR1 and CDR2: LNHDA and SQIVND (reference sequence). The V and J ends lost 5 bases and 5 bases, in that order; junction bases with no gene match: 3. This CDR3 is 14 amino acids long. CDR3 sequence (DNA): TGTGCCAGTAGTGGGCTAGCGGGGACCGGGGAGCTGTTTTTT. It yields the protein CASSGLAGTGELFF.

The chain combines TRBV5-1 with TRBJ2-7, with 8 bases lining up with TRBD1. Trimming took 1 base from V and 5 from J; bases not matched to a gene: 5. Germline lookup yields CDR1 SGHRS and CDR2 YFSETQ. CDR3 length equals 14 residues. The CDR3 nucleotides are TGCGCCAGCAGCTTGCCGGACAGGGTTAACGAGCAGTACTTC. Protein product: CASSLPDRVNEQYF.

The chain combines TRBV3-1 (or the pseudogene TRBV3-2) with TRBJ2-7; D unresolved. V lost 1 base to trimming and J lost 5 bases, with 6 bases between them. The CDR3 length is 12 residues. Germline CDR1 LGHDT, CDR2 YNNKEL (reference sequence). CDR3 nucleotide sequence: TGTGCCAGCAGCCAAGCGACAAACGAGCAGTACTTC. Protein: CASSQATNEQYF.

The CDR3 coding sequence is TGTGCCAGCATCGAAGGGGGCCGATTAACAGATACGCAGTATTTT. It translates to CASIEGGRLTDTQYF. The V call is TRBV28, the J call TRBJ2-3; 7 bases agree with TRBD1. After removal of 7 bases from V and 3 bases from J, the junction contained 10 bases not matched to a gene. Germline CDR1 is MDHEN and CDR2 is SYDVKM. This CDR3 contains 15 residues. The variable domain in full, completed from reference TRBV28 and TRBJ2-3, reads DVKVTQSSRYLVKRTGEKVFLECVQDMDHENMFWYRQDPGLGLRLIYFSYDVKMKEKGDIPEGYSVSREKKERFSLILESASTNQTSMYLCASIEGGRLTDTQYFGPGTRLTVL.

The chain links TRBV14 to TRBJ2-1, with 11 bases fitting TRBD2. The CDR3 consists of 21 residues. The germline gives CDR1 SGHDN, CDR2 FVKESK. V trimming: 4 bases; J trimming: 0 bases; junction bases outside the gene matches: 17. The CDR3 spells CASSPRTGTSGSHPSYNEQFF. CDR3 nucleotides: TGTGCCAGCAGCCCCCGGACCGGGACTAGCGGCTCACATCCCTCCTACAATGAGCAGTTCTTC.

The chain recombines TRBV3-1 (or the pseudogene TRBV3-2) with TRBJ2-3, with 10 bases that match TRBD2. The CDR3 runs to 17 residues. With 0 bases clipped from V and 4 bases from J, the junction kept 7 bases outside the gene matches. Germline-derived CDR1 and CDR2 are LGHDT and YNNKEL (reference sequence). CDR3 in amino acids: CASSQDRAGGSADTQYF. The DNA of the CDR3 is TGTGCCAGCAGCCAAGACCGAGCGGGGGGGTCAGCAGATACGCAGTATTTT.

The chain carries TRBV19 and TRBJ1-3; D uncertain. The germline V gene has CDR1 LNHDA and CDR2 SQIVND (reference sequence). The V end was cut by 8 bases, the J end by 0 bases, with 14 bases between. CDR3 length: 15 amino acids. Here the CDR3 DNA reads TGTGCCAGTTTCGACGGGATCTCCTCTGGAAACACCATATATTTT. Amino acids: CASFDGISSGNTIYF.

The chain couples TRBV27 to TRBJ1-5; maybe TRBD1 (5 bases). The CDR3 is 14 amino acids. CDR1 MNHEY and CDR2 SMNVEV come from the germline V gene (reference sequence). With 2 bases removed from V and 5 bases from J, the gap between germline ends came to 10 bases. The CDR3 loop reads CASSLVQGYQPQHF. CDR3 nucleotide sequence: TGTGCCAGCAGTTTAGTCCAGGGATATCAGCCCCAGCATTTT.

The chain uses TRBV2 and TRBJ2-7; TRBD2 agrees at 14 bases. Germline CDR1 is SNHLY and CDR2 is FYNNEI. The length of the CDR3 is 15 residues. Germline trimming cut 2 bases from V and 9 bases from J; bases unmatched to any gene: 6. The CDR3 loop is CASSELGTSGSPQYF. In DNA, the CDR3 is TGTGCCAGCAGTGAACTCGGGACTAGCGGGAGTCCGCAGTACTTC.

The chain is built from TRBV2 and TRBJ1-5; 7 bases agree with TRBD1. V lost 2 bases to trimming and J lost 4 bases; unmatched junction nucleotides: 2. This CDR3 region has 14 residues. Per the germline V gene, CDR1 is SNHLY and CDR2 is FYNNEI. CDR3 DNA: TGTGCCAGCAGTGAAAGACAGGGTAATCAGCCCCAGCATTTT. Translated, it gives CASSERQGNQPQHF.

The chain couples TRBV4-3 to TRBJ1-3; D remains unclear. Trimming stripped 4 bases from V and 0 bases from J, with 10 bases between. The CDR3 is made up of 15 amino acids. CDR1 is LGHNA and CDR2 is YSLEER in the germline V gene. CDR3 DNA sequence: TGCGCCAGCAGCCTCACGGGGTCCTCTGGAAACACCATATATTTT. Translating it yields CASSLTGSSGNTIYF.

The genes are TRBV27 and TRBJ2-2; 10 nucleotides align to TRBD1. CDR3 length: 14 residues. The J segment lost 4 bases and the V segment lost 4 bases, leaving 0 bases of the junction unmatched. Germline loops: CDR1 MNHEY, CDR2 SMNVEV (reference sequence). The CDR3 DNA reads as TGTGCCAGCAGTTGGGACAGGGGCACCGGGGAGCTGTTTTTT. It is translated as CASSWDRGTGELFF.

This clone was seen only a few times. The chain carries TRBV6-6 and TRBJ2-5, with a tentative D call TRBD1 (5 bases). The CDR3 is 12 amino acids. The V end was cut by 6 bases, the J end by 5 bases, with 10 bases between. Germline values: CDR1 MNHNY, CDR2 SVGAGI (reference sequence). CDR3 bases: TGTGCCAGCAGCAGGGATGTGGAGACCCAGTACTTC. The encoded protein is CASSRDVETQYF.

This clone has just one count. The chain combines TRBV7-9 with TRBJ2-1; 7 nucleotides match TRBD2. This CDR3 is built from 14 residues. The germline V gene encodes CDR1 SEHNR and CDR2 FQNEAQ (reference sequence). V was clipped by 5 bases and J by 6 bases; unmatched bases: 7. The CDR3 is CASSPHSGANEQFF. CDR3 sequence (DNA): TGTGCCAGCAGCCCCCACAGCGGGGCCAATGAGCAGTTCTTC. Complete variable domain (other parts from reference TRBV7-9 and TRBJ2-1): DTGVSQNPRHKITKRGQNVTFRCDPISEHNRLYWYRQTLGQGPEFLTYFQNEAQLEKSRLLSDRFSAERPKGSFSTLEIQRTEQGDSAMYLCASSPHSGANEQFFGPGTRLTVL.

V usage is TRBV19 and J usage is TRBJ1-6, with D unresolved. The V and J ends lost 6 bases and 4 bases respectively, with 4 bases between them. CDR3 length equals 12 residues. Per germline, CDR1 LNHDA and CDR2 SQIVND (reference sequence). As DNA, the CDR3 is TGTGCCAGTAGGGAGTATAATTCACCCCTCCACTTT. Protein product: CASREYNSPLHF.

On this clone: Other DNA sequences in this specimen translate into the identical CDR3. The chain recombines TRBV6-5 with TRBJ1-2; TRBD1 matches at 7 bases. The CDR3 contains 13 residues. V lost 6 bases, J lost 3 bases, and 4 bases stayed unmatched. Germline values: CDR1 MNHEY, CDR2 SVGAGI. CDR3 amino acids: CASSRTGDYGYTF. The CDR3 DNA is TGTGCCAGCAGCAGGACAGGAGACTATGGCTACACCTTC.